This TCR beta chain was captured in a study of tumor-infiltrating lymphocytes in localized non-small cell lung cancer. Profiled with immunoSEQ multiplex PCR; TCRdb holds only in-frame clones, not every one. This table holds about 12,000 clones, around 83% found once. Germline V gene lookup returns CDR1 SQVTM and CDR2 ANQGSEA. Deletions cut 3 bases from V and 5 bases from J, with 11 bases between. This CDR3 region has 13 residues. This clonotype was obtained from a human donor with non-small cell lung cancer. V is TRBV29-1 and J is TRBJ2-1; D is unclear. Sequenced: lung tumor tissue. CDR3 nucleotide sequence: TGCAGCGTTGATATATGGGAAAACAATGAGCAGTTCTTC. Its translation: CSVDIWENNEQFF.